Below are 25 T cell receptor beta chains sequenced from a single sample in a study of CD8+ T cells in alopecia areata (dated by TCRdb to the late 2010s). The method was the immunoSEQ multiplex PCR assay. To provide template for TCR sequencing, every sample had RNA extracted and reverse transcribed into cDNA. TCRdb took over this immuneACCESS table, retaining in-frame rearrangements with V and J assigned. Such tables are incomplete; in checked studies, under half of the missing clones stem from an unresolved V gene, and the remainder is unexplained. The table for this sample lists about 150,000 clones; 45% to 65% of them were counted only once. Clones ranked in the top ten supply 15% to 20% of the sample. The sample's time point, from its label and the paper: around 28 days on oral tofacitinib. The sample's treatment or condition label, in plain terms: oral pan-JAK inhibitor, 5-10 mg twice daily.

The source material was CD8+ T cells sorted from blood, sampled at week 4, from a patient treated with tofacitinib. These receptors came from a human donor with alopecia areata.

The genes are TRBV4-1 and TRBJ1-2; D perhaps matches TRBD1 (5 bases). V lost 3 bases and J 4 bases, leaving 15 bases between the germline ends. CDR3 length: 15 amino acids. The germline CDR1 and CDR2 sequences are MGHRA and YSYEKL. The CDR3 nucleotides read TGCGCCAGCAGCCATCCGGCCAGGGACCTCTATGGCTACACCTTC. Translation gives CASSHPARDLYGYTF.

The chain recombines TRBV6-4 with TRBJ2-1, with D unclear. The V gene lost 10 bases and the J gene lost 2 bases, with 12 bases spanning the gap. Germline V gene sequence: CDR1 MRHNA, CDR2 SNTAGT. The CDR3 sequence is 13 residues long. CDR3 DNA: TGTGCCAACGCTCTACTGCCCTACAATGAGCAGTTCTTC. It yields the protein CANALLPYNEQFF.

The V gene is TRBV4-2, the J gene TRBJ1-6; D remains ambiguous. CDR1 and CDR2 (germline): LGHNA, YNFKEQ. The CDR3 is 15 residues long. The V and J ends lost 0 bases and 9 bases respectively, with 12 bases between them. CDR3 residues: CASSQDRASLSPLHF. The CDR3 nucleotides are TGTGCCAGCAGCCAAGATAGGGCCAGCCTTTCACCCCTCCACTTT.

This chain uses TRBV4-2 with TRBJ1-6; no clear D gene. Per germline, CDR1 LGHNA and CDR2 YNFKEQ. The CDR3 contains 18 residues. Trimming left V 0 bases short and J 7 bases short, with 19 bases between. CDR3 sequence reads: CASSQDTLDPPLNSPLHF. The CDR3 coding sequence is TGTGCCAGCAGCCAAGATACCCTGGACCCTCCATTGAATTCACCCCTCCACTTT.

Note on this clone: The germline gene is not matched at one end of the junction; a read error may be the cause. V usage is TRBV5-4 and J usage is TRBJ2-7, with D tentatively TRBD2 (6 bases). Germline V gene sequence: CDR1 SGHNT, CDR2 YYREEE (reference sequence). CDR3 length: 12 amino acids. CDR3 DNA: TGTGCCAGCAGCCCCCCGGAGGGAATAGTGAACTTC. It is translated as CASSPPEGIVNF.

The V and J genes are TRBV30 and TRBJ1-5; D ambiguous. The CDR3 totals 12 residues. The V gene lost 5 bases and the J gene lost 6 bases, with 11 bases spanning the gap. CDR1 is GTSNPN, CDR2 SVGIG, per germline (reference sequence). CDR3 sequence (DNA): TGTGCCTGGTCCCCCTCAGGTCAGCCCCAGCATTTT. Protein product: CAWSPSGQPQHF.

This chain joins TRBV27 and TRBJ2-5; 11 bases match TRBD2. Per germline, CDR1 MNHEY and CDR2 SMNVEV (reference sequence). V trimming: 5 bases; J trimming: 5 bases; junction bases outside the gene matches: 10. The CDR3 is 16 amino acids. The chain's CDR3 is CASSTVAGGRGETQYF. The DNA for the CDR3 is TGTGCCAGCAGTACAGTAGCGGGGGGGCGAGGTGAGACCCAGTACTTC.

The chain uses TRBV5-6 and TRBJ1-5; 9 bases are shared with TRBD1. CDR3 length equals 16 residues. Germline V lookup: CDR1 SGHDT, CDR2 YYEEEE. With 1 base clipped from V and 4 bases from J, the junction kept 6 bases outside the gene matches. The CDR3, as DNA: TGTGCCAGCAGCTTGTGGGGACAGGGAGGAAATCAGCCCCAGCATTTT. Its protein is CASSLWGQGGNQPQHF.

This clone showed up just a few times. The gene calls are TRBV5-1 and TRBJ2-7; D tentatively reads TRBD1 or TRBD2 (5 bases each). CDR3 length: 10 residues. Germline loops: CDR1 SGHRS, CDR2 YFSETQ. The DNA of the CDR3 is TGCGCCAGCAGCTTGGAGGTGAGGGGAGTC. Translation gives CASSLEVRGV.

The chain couples TRBV5-6 to TRBJ1-5, with unresolved D. This CDR3 is built from 14 residues. From germline, CDR1 is SGHDT and CDR2 YYEEEE. The V end was cut by 1 base, the J end by 9 bases, with 14 bases between. CDR3 protein: CASSLKAGGRPQHF. Written as DNA, the CDR3 is TGTGCCAGCAGCTTGAAGGCGGGAGGTAGGCCCCAGCATTTT.

V usage is TRBV6-5 and J usage is TRBJ2-1, with TRBD1 matching 8 bases. CDR1 is MNHEY, CDR2 SVGAGI, per germline. V was clipped by 5 bases and J by 8 bases; unmatched bases: 2. This CDR3 spans 12 amino acids. This chain's CDR3 is CASSPGGHEQFF. The CDR3 DNA sequence: TGTGCCAGCAGTCCAGGGGGCCATGAGCAGTTCTTC.

V is TRBV6-1 and J is TRBJ1-6; the D is unclear. The CDR3 extends over 14 amino acids. Germline assignment: CDR1 MNHNS and CDR2 SASEGT. V was trimmed by 5 bases and J by 11 bases, leaving 16 bases between them. The CDR3 sequence is CASSTLEELAPLHF. The CDR3 nucleotides read TGTGCCAGCAGTACACTTGAGGAGCTCGCACCCCTCCACTTT.

The rearrangement links TRBV4-3 to TRBJ1-6; D is perhaps TRBD1 (6 bases). Trimming pared 9 bases from V and 7 bases from J, leaving 16 bases between. There are 14 residues in the CDR3. The germline V gene has CDR1 LGHNA and CDR2 YSLEER. CDR3 coding DNA: TGCGCCAGTTCCCCCCGGGGGGCGAATTCACCCCTCCACTTT. Protein: CASSPRGANSPLHF.

The rearrangement joins TRBV27 to TRBJ2-3, with D possibly matching TRBD1 (6 bases). Germline V CDR1 and CDR2: MNHEY, SMNVEV (reference sequence). CDR3 length: 15 amino acids. Trimming pared 5 bases from V and 0 bases from J, leaving 12 bases between. The CDR3 DNA sequence: TGTGCCAGCAGTCCCCGACAGGCTAGCACAGATACGCAGTATTTT. It is translated as CASSPRQASTDTQYF.

This clone was seen more than once but under ten times. This chain connects TRBV2 to TRBJ1-2; no definite D call. This CDR3 has 13 amino acids. Per germline, CDR1 SNHLY and CDR2 FYNNEI. The V end was cut by 2 bases, the J end by 5 bases, with 9 bases between. CDR3 nucleotides: TGTGCCAGCAGTGAATCGACGGAGTATGGCTACACCTTC. Translated: CASSESTEYGYTF.

This clone was seen more than once but under ten times. The chain has TRBV7-3 and TRBJ2-2, with a weak D call TRBD2 (5 bases). This CDR3 spans 15 amino acids. V was pared by 3 bases and J by 1 base, with 9 bases between. CDR1 SGHTA and CDR2 FQGTGA come from the germline V gene. The CDR3 region is CASSFSGWNTGELFF. As DNA, the CDR3 is TGTGCCAGCAGCTTCAGCGGTTGGAACACCGGGGAGCTGTTTTTT.

Comment on this clone: A junction end diverges from the germline sequence, so it may reflect a read error. The chain recombines TRBV7-7 with TRBJ2-3; D may be TRBD1 (5 bases). Looked up from germline, CDR1 is SSHAT and CDR2 is FNYEAQ (reference sequence). This CDR3 has 15 amino acids. The chain's CDR3 is CASSIGEAGTDTQYF. The DNA for the CDR3 is TGTGCTAGCAGCATAGGGGAAGCTGGGACAGATACGCAGTATTTT.

This rearrangement joins TRBV7-9 to TRBJ1-5; tentatively, D is TRBD1 (6 bases). The CDR3 contains 13 residues. Between the trimmed V and J ends, which lost 6 bases and 3 bases, there was a span of 9 bases. The germline CDR1 and CDR2 sequences are SEHNR and FQNEAQ (reference sequence). CDR3 region: CASSTGLNQPQHF. Written as DNA, the CDR3 is TGTGCCAGCAGTACAGGGCTCAATCAGCCCCAGCATTTT.

The chain is built from TRBV13 and TRBJ2-3; D is ambiguous. Trimming removed 2 bases at V and 0 bases at J, with 3 bases between. Germline V gene data show CDR1 as PRHDT and CDR2 as FYEKMQ (reference sequence). CDR3 length: 13 residues. CDR3 in DNA: TGTGCCAGCAGCTTATTTAGCACAGATACGCAGTATTTT. Translated, it gives CASSLFSTDTQYF.

The J gene is TRBJ1-4, the V gene TRBV7-9; no clear D. Germline V gene data show CDR1 as SEHNR and CDR2 as FQNEAQ (reference sequence). With 7 bases removed from V and 8 bases from J, the gap between germline ends came to 8 bases. The CDR3 runs to 11 residues. The CDR3 loop is CASTNAEKLFF. The CDR3 DNA follows: TGTGCCAGCACTAACGCCGAAAAACTGTTTTTT.

This clone has just a few counts. The genes are TRBV9 and TRBJ2-7; possibly TRBD2 for D (6 bases). Germline V gene data show CDR1 as SGDLS and CDR2 as YYNGEE. The CDR3 sequence is 13 residues long. V shed 0 bases and J shed 2 bases, with 6 bases lying between them. The CDR3 loop is CASSVGEAYEQYF. The CDR3, as DNA: TGTGCCAGCAGCGTAGGGGAGGCCTACGAGCAGTACTTC.

The chain combines TRBV30 with TRBJ2-1; D uncertain. Trimming pared 5 bases from V and 8 bases from J, leaving 13 bases between. CDR1 is GTSNPN, CDR2 SVGIG, per germline (reference sequence). CDR3 length: 12 residues. In nucleotides, the CDR3 is TGTGCCTGGGGGGTAGGCGTGGATGAGCAGTTCTTC. Its protein is CAWGVGVDEQFF.

J is TRBJ1-3 and V is TRBV6-1; TRBD1 agrees at 7 bases. The CDR3 covers 16 residues. The junction had 8 bases not matched to a gene; V was cut back by 3 bases and J by 3 bases. CDR1 and CDR2 from the germline V gene are MNHNS and SASEGT. CDR3 in amino acids: CASSDSGTVIGNTIYF. CDR3 nucleotide sequence: TGTGCCAGCAGTGATTCCGGGACAGTTATTGGAAACACCATATATTTT.

The chain is built from TRBV4-1 and TRBJ1-1; tentative D call: TRBD1 (5 bases). Germline V CDR1 and CDR2: MGHRA, YSYEKL. The V end was cut by 0 bases, the J end by 3 bases, with 11 bases between. The CDR3 totals 15 residues. The CDR3 region has the DNA TGCGCCAGCAGCCAAGAGGAGGGGCGGGACACTGAAGCTTTCTTT. Protein: CASSQEEGRDTEAFF.

The V gene is TRBV13, the J gene TRBJ2-7, with 9 nucleotides matching TRBD2. V lost 5 bases, J lost 7 bases, and 12 bases stayed unmatched. Looked up from germline, CDR1 is PRHDT and CDR2 is FYEKMQ (reference sequence). This CDR3 comprises 15 residues. The CDR3 spells CASSLRLAATEEQYF. The CDR3 coding sequence is TGTGCCAGCAGCCTCAGACTAGCGGCCACGGAAGAGCAGTACTTC. Full variable domain (rest looked up from reference TRBV13 and TRBJ2-7): AAGVIQSPRHLIKEKRETATLKCYPIPRHDTVYWYQQGPGQDPQFLISFYEKMQSDKGSIPDRFSAQQFSDYHSELNMSSLELGDSALYFCASSLRLAATEEQYFGPGTRLTVT.